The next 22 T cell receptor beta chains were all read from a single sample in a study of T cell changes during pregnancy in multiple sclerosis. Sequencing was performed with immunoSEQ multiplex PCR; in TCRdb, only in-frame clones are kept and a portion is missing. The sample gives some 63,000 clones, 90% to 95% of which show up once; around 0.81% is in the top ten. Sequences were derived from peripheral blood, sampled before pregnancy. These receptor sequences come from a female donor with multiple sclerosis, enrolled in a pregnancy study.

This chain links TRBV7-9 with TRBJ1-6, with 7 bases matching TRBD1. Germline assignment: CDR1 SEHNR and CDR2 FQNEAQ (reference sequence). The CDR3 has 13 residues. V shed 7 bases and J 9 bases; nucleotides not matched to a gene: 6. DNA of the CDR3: TGTGCCAGCACAGACAGGGTGATTTCACCCCTCCACTTT. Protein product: CASTDRVISPLHF.

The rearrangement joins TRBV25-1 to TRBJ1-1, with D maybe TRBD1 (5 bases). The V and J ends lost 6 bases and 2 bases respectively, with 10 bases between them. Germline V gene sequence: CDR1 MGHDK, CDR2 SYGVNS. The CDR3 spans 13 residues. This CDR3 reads CASRPQGNTEAFF. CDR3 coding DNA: TGTGCCAGCAGGCCCCAGGGAAACACTGAAGCTTTCTTT.

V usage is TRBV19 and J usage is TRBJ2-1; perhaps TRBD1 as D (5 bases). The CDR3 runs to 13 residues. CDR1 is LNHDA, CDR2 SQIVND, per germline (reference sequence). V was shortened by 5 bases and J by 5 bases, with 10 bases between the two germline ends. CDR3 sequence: CASSPDTNNEQFF. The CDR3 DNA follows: TGTGCCAGTAGTCCGGACACCAACAATGAGCAGTTCTTC.

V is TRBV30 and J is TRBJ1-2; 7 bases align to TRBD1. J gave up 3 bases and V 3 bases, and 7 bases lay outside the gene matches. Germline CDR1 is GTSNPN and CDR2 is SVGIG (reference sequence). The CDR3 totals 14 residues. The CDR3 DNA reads TGTGCCTGGAGGAAACAGGGGTTCGACTATGGCTACACCTTC. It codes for CAWRKQGFDYGYTF.

The CDR3 reads CASSRPGAQETQYF. The CDR3 coding sequence is TGTGCCAGCAGTCGTCCTGGGGCTCAAGAGACCCAGTACTTC. This rearrangement joins TRBV27 to TRBJ2-5, with D possibly being TRBD1 (5 bases). CDR3 size: 14 residues. Germline V gene sequence: CDR1 MNHEY, CDR2 SMNVEV (reference sequence). V was trimmed by 5 bases and J by 2 bases, leaving 12 bases between them.

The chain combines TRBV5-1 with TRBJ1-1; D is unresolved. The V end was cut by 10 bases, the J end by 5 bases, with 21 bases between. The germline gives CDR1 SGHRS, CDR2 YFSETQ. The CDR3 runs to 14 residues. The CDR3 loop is CAPSGRRGWTEAFF. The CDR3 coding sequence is TGCGCCCCTTCGGGAAGGAGAGGATGGACTGAAGCTTTCTTT.

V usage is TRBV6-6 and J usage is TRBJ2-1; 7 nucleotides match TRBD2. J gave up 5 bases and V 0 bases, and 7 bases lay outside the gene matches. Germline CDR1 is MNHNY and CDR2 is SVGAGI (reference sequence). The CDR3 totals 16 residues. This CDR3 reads CASSYSVSSGHNEQFF. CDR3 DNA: TGTGCCAGCAGTTACTCGGTATCTAGCGGCCACAATGAGCAGTTCTTC.

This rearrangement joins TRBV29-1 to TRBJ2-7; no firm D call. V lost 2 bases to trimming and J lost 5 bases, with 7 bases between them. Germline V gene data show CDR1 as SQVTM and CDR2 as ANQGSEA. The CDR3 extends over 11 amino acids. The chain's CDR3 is CSVETRNEQYF. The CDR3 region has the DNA TGCAGCGTTGAAACCAGGAACGAGCAGTACTTC.

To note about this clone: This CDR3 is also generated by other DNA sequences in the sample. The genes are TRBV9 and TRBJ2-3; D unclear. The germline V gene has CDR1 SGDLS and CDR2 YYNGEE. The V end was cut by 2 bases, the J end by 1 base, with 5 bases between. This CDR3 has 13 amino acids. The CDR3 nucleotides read TGTGCCAGCAGCGTTGGAGGCACAGATACGCAGTATTTT. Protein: CASSVGGTDTQYF.

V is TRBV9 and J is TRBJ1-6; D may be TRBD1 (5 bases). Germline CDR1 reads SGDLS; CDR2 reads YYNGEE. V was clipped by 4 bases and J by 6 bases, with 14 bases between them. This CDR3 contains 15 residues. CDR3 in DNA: TGTGCCAGCAGCCCCGCAGGGAGGGGTAATTCACCCCTCCACTTT. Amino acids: CASSPAGRGNSPLHF.

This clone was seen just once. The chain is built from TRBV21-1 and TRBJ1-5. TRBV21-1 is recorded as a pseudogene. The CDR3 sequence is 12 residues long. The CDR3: CASSRGDQPQHF. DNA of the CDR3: TGTGCCAGCAGCAGGGGGGATCAGCCCCAGCATTTT.

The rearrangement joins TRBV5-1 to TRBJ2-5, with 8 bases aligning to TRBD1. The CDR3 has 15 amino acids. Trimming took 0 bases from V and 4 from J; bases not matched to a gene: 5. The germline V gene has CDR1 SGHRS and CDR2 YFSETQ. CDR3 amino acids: CASSLGQGNVETQYF. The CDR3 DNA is TGCGCCAGCAGCTTGGGACAGGGGAATGTAGAGACCCAGTACTTC.

The CDR3 coding sequence is TGTGCCAGCAGAGGGGGCGCTGGGGCCAACGTCCTGACTTTC. Translated: CASRGGAGANVLTF. The chain joins TRBV2 to TRBJ2-6; TRBD1 matches at 7 bases. V lost 6 bases and J lost 2; bases outside the gene matches: 1. Germline lookup yields CDR1 SNHLY and CDR2 FYNNEI. CDR3 size: 14 residues.

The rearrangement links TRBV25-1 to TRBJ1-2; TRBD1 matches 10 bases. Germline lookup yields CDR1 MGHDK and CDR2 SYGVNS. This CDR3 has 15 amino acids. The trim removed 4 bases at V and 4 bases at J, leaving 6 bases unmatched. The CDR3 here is CASSVRTGGIYGYTF. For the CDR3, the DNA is TGTGCCAGCAGTGTCCGGACAGGGGGAATCTATGGCTACACCTTC.

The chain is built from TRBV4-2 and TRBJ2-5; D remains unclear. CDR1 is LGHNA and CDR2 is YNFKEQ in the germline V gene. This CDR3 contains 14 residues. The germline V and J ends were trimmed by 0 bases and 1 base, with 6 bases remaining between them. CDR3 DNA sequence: TGTGCCAGCAGCCAAGAGGCGGTCCAAGAGACCCAGTACTTC. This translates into CASSQEAVQETQYF.

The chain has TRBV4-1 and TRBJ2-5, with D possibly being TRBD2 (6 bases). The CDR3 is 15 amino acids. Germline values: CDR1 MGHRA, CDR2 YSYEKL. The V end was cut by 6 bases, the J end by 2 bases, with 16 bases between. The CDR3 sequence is CASRHRDSGQETQYF. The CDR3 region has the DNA TGCGCCAGCAGACACCGGGACTCGGGTCAAGAGACCCAGTACTTC.

DNA of the CDR3: TGTGCCAGTCAAGCTCGACTAGCGGGGGAGAAAGATACGCAGTATTTT. It yields the protein CASQARLAGEKDTQYF. The chain is built from TRBV7-8 and TRBJ2-3, with 12 positions matching TRBD2. The CDR3 consists of 16 residues. Germline CDR1 SGHVS, CDR2 FQNEAQ. Losses at the gene ends were 9 bases for V and 5 bases for J; bases not matched to a gene: 12. Drawing the rest from reference TRBV7-8 and TRBJ2-3, the complete variable domain is GAGVSQSPRYKVAKRGQDVALRCDPISGHVSLFWYQQALGQGPEFLTYFQNEAQLDKSGLPSDRFFAERPEGSVSTLKIQRTQQEDSAVYLCASQARLAGEKDTQYFGPGTRLTVL.

CDR3 protein: CASSETGTYNSPLHF. DNA for the CDR3: TGTGCCAGTAGTGAGACAGGGACCTATAATTCACCCCTCCACTTT. The chain links TRBV19 to TRBJ1-6; 7 bases agree with TRBD1. The J segment lost 2 bases and the V segment lost 5 bases, leaving 3 bases of the junction unmatched. Germline CDR1 is LNHDA and CDR2 is SQIVND (reference sequence). This CDR3 is 15 amino acids long.

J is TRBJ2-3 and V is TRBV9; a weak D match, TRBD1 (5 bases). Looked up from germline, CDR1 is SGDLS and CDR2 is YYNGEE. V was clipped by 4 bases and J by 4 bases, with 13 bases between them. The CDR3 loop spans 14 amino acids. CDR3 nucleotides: TGTGCCAGCAGCAGGGGATGGGGCTCAGATACGCAGTATTTT. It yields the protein CASSRGWGSDTQYF.

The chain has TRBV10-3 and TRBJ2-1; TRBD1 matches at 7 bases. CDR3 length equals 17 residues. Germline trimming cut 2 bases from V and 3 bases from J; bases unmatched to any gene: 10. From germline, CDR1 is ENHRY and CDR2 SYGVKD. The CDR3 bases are TGTGCCATCAGTGAGGGGAAGACGGACAGGTTCTACAATGAGCAGTTCTTC. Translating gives CAISEGKTDRFYNEQFF.

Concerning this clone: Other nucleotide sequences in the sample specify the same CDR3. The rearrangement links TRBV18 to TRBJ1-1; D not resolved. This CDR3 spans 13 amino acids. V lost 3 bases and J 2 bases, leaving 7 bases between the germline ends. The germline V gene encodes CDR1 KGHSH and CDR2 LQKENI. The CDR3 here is CASSPGLNTEAFF. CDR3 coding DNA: TGTGCCAGCTCACCCGGACTTAACACTGAAGCTTTCTTT.

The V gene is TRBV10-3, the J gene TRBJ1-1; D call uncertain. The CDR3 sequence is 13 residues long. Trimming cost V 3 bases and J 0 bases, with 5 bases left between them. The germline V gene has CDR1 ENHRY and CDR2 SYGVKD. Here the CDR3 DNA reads TGTGCCATCAGTGACTCGGTGAACACTGAAGCTTTCTTT. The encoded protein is CAISDSVNTEAFF.